The next 8 T cell receptor beta chains were all read from a single sample in a study of PD-L1 blockade in urothelial cancer (dated by TCRdb to between 2016 and 2019). Library preparation employed the immunoSEQ multiplex PCR assay. TCRdb stores this immuneACCESS table with in-frame sequences only. Part of the clones is absent; in the studies checked, under half of the shortfall reflects unresolved V genes, and no reason is known for the rest. The sample table holds approximately 50,000 clones, of which around four fifths were seen once. Approximately 2.9% of the sample rests with the top ten. The time point label corresponds to: pretreatment peripheral blood. The specimen was PBMCs, collected around atezolizumab (anti-PD-L1) treatment. These receptors were obtained from a man in his 70s with urothelial cancer.

The chain recombines TRBV11-2 with TRBJ2-5, with TRBD1 as a possible D gene (5 bases). The ends were cut back, 2 bases at V and 7 bases at J, with 5 bases in the middle. The CDR3 consists of 11 residues. CDR1 SGHAT and CDR2 FQNNGV come from the germline V gene. As DNA, the CDR3 is TGTGCCAGCAGCTTAAGGGGGACCCAGTACTTC. It yields the protein CASSLRGTQYF.

This clone was recorded once. This CDR3 reads CASSLSGRGYTGELFF. Here the CDR3 DNA reads TGTGCCAGCAGCTTATCGGGCAGGGGTTACACCGGGGAGCTGTTTTTT. The V gene is TRBV7-7, the J gene TRBJ2-2; D perhaps matches TRBD1 (6 bases). This CDR3 is 16 amino acids long. The germline V and J ends were trimmed by 2 bases and 3 bases, with 13 bases remaining between them. Germline assignment: CDR1 SSHAT and CDR2 FNYEAQ (reference sequence).

The chain joins TRBV19 to TRBJ1-1; D is ambiguous. This CDR3 comprises 13 residues. The V end lost 7 bases, the J end lost 1 base, and 10 bases lay between the germline ends. Germline assignment: CDR1 LNHDA and CDR2 SQIVND (reference sequence). CDR3 bases: TGTGCCAGTAACGGGAAAAGGAACACTGAAGCTTTCTTT. Protein: CASNGKRNTEAFF.

The chain carries TRBV7-9 and TRBJ2-3; 11 nucleotides align to TRBD2. Trimming at V came to 6 bases and at J to 5 bases, leaving 7 bases not matched to a gene. This CDR3 contains 15 residues. Germline V gives CDR1 SEHNR, CDR2 FQNEAQ (reference sequence). The CDR3 nucleotides read TGTGCCAGCAGACTCACTAGCGGGAGTCAAGATACGCAGTATTTT. This sequence encodes CASRLTSGSQDTQYF.

The V gene is TRBV7-2, the J gene TRBJ1-2, with no clear D. CDR1 and CDR2 from the germline V gene are SGHTA and FQGNSA. V gave up 4 bases and J gave up 10 bases, with 13 bases separating them. This CDR3 has 12 residues. The CDR3 protein is CASSSERGAYTF. The CDR3 coding sequence is TGTGCCAGCAGCTCGGAGCGGGGTGCCTACACCTTC.

This clone appeared once. The chain is built from TRBV6-5 and TRBJ2-1, with 10 nucleotides matching TRBD2. V was clipped by 5 bases and J by 4 bases; unmatched bases: 5. CDR3 length: 15 amino acids. Germline CDR1 and CDR2: MNHEY and SVGAGI. The chain's CDR3 is CASSLTSGMYNEQFF. The CDR3 DNA sequence: TGTGCCAGCAGTCTCACTAGCGGGATGTACAATGAGCAGTTCTTC.

The chain uses TRBV5-1 and TRBJ2-5, with 10 nucleotides matching TRBD2. With 4 bases clipped from V and 6 bases from J, the junction kept 12 bases outside the gene matches. CDR3 length equals 16 residues. CDR1 and CDR2 (germline): SGHRS, YFSETQ. CDR3 residues: CASSASSGGLEQTQYF. CDR3 in DNA: TGCGCCAGCAGCGCATCTAGCGGGGGCCTCGAGCAGACCCAGTACTTC.

J is TRBJ1-1 and V is TRBV7-2; 9 bases are shared with TRBD1. This CDR3 spans 15 amino acids. Germline lookup yields CDR1 SGHTA and CDR2 FQGNSA. The trim removed 2 bases at V and 6 bases at J, leaving 7 bases unmatched. CDR3 nucleotide sequence: TGTGCCAGCAGCTTACGGACAGGGGTGGGTCCTGAAGCTTTCTTT. Translated: CASSLRTGVGPEAFF.